This TCR beta chain was captured in a study of cytomegalovirus exposure and HLA in healthy donors. Germline V gene sequence: CDR1 SGHTA, CDR2 FQGNSA. The CDR3 totals 14 residues. J was trimmed by 4 bases and V by 4 bases; bases with no gene match: 2. PCR amplification relied on 60 Vbeta primers (plus 13 Jbeta primers). Profiled with immunoSEQ multiplex PCR; TCRdb holds only in-frame clones, not every one. The data hold around 140,000 clones, with 61% observed a single time. The source material was PBMCs. The sequence was collected from a male donor in good health and CMV-seronegative. This chain connects TRBV7-2 to TRBJ2-2, with TRBD2 matching over 8 bases. CDR3 DNA: TGTGCCAGCAGCTGGACTAGCACCACCGGGGAGCTGTTTTTT. This encodes CASSWTSTTGELFF.